What follows describes a single TCR beta chain. The data belong to a study of blood T cell repertoires in COVID-19. Germline assignment: CDR1 MNHEY and CDR2 SVGEGT. Trimming pared 4 bases from V and 4 bases from J, leaving 9 bases between. This CDR3 has 13 residues. TCRdb's copy holds only in-frame clones and misses some; the assay was immunoSEQ multiplex PCR. The sample yields about 200,000 clones, roughly 82% seen once. The receptor comes from a woman in her fifties or sixties with acute COVID-19. The chain joins TRBV6-2 or TRBV6-3 to TRBJ2-3; D is possibly TRBD2 (6 bases). Sequenced input: PBMCs or T cells enriched from blood (not recorded which). CDR3 nucleotide sequence: TGTGCCAGCAGTTCGGAGGGAGCAGATACGCAGTATTTT. The encoded protein is CASSSEGADTQYF.